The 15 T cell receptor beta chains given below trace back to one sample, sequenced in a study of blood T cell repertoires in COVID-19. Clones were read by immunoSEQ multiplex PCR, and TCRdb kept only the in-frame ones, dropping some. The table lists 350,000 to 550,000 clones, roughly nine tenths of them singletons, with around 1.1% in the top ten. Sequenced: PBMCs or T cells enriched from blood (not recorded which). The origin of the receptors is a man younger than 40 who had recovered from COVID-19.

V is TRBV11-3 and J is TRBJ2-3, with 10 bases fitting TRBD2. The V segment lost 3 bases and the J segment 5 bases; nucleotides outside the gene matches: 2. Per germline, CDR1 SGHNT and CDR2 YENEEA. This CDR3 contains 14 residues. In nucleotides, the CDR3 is TGTGCCAGCAGCTTTGCTAGCGGGAGAGATACGCAGTATTTT. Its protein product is CASSFASGRDTQYF.

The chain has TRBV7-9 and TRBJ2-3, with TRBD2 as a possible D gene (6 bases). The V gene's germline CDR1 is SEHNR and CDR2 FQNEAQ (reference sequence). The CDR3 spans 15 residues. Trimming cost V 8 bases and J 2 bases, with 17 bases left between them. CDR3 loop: CASGPAAGPTDTQYF. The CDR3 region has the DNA TGTGCCAGCGGCCCTGCGGCGGGGCCCACAGATACGCAGTATTTT.

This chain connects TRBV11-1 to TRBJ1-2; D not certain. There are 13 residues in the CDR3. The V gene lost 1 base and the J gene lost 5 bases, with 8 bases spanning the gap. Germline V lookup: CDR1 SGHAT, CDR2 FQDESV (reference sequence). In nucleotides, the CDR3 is TGTGCCAGCAGCTTAGGTCCAGATTATGGCTACACCTTC. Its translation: CASSLGPDYGYTF.

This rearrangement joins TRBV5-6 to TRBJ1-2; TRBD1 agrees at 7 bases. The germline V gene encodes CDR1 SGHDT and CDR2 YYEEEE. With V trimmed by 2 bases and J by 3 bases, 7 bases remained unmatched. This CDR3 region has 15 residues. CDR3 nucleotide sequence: TGTGCCAGCAGCTTTCGAGGGGGCATCGACTATGGCTACACCTTC. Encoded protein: CASSFRGGIDYGYTF.

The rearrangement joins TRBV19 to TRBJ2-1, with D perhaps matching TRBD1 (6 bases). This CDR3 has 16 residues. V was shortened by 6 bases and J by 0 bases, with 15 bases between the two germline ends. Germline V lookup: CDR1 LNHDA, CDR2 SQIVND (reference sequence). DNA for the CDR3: TGTGCCAGTAGCTCAATGAGGGGGAGCTCCTACAATGAGCAGTTCTTC. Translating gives CASSSMRGSSYNEQFF. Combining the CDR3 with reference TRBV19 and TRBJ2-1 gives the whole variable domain DGGITQSPKYLFRKEGQNVTLSCEQNLNHDAMYWYRQDPGQGLRLIYYSQIVNDFQKGDIAEGYSVSREKKESFPLTVTSAQKNPTAFYLCASSSMRGSSYNEQFFGPGTRLTVL.

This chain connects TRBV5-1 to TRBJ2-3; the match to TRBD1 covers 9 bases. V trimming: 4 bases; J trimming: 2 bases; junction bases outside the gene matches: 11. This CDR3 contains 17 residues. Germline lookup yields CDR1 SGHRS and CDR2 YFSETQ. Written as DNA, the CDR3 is TGCGCCAGCAGCGCGGACAGGGGCCAAATCAACACAGATACGCAGTATTTT. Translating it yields CASSADRGQINTDTQYF.

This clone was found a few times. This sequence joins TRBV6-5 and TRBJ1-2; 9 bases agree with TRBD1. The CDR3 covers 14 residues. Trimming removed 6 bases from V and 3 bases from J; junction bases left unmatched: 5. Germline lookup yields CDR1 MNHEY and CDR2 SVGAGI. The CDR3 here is CASRPGQGHYGYTF. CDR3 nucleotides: TGTGCCAGCAGGCCAGGACAGGGGCACTATGGCTACACCTTC.

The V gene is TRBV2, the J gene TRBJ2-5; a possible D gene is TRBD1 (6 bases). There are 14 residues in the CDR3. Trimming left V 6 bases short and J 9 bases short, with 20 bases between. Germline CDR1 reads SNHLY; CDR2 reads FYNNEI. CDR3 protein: CASRNRVGALAQYF. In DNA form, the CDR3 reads TGTGCCAGCAGGAACAGGGTAGGGGCTTTGGCCCAGTACTTC. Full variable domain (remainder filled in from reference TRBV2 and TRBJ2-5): EPEVTQTPSHQVTQMGQEVILRCVPISNHLYFYWYRQILGQKVEFLVSFYNNEISEKSEIFDDQFSVERPDGSNFTLKIRSTKLEDSAMYFCASRNRVGALAQYFGPGTRLLVL.

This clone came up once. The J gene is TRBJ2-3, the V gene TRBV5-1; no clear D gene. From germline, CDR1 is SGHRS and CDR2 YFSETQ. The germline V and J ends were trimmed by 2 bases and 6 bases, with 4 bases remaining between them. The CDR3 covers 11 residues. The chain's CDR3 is CASSLADTQYF. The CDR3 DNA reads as TGCGCCAGCAGCTTAGCGGATACGCAGTATTTT.

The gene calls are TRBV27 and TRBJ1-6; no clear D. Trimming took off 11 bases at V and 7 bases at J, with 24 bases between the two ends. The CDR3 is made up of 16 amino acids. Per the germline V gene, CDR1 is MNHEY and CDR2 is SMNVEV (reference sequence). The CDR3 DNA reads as TGTGCCTCTTTATCCGGAGGGTTTAGGGAAAATTCACCCCTCCACTTT. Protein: CASLSGGFRENSPLHF.

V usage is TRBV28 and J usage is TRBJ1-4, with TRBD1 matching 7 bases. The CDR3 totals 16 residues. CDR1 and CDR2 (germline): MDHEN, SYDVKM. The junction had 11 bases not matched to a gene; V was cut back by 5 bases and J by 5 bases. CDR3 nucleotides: TGTGCCAGCAGTCGTGAAGGAGGGGGCCGGAATGAAAAACTGTTTTTT. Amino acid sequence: CASSREGGGRNEKLFF.

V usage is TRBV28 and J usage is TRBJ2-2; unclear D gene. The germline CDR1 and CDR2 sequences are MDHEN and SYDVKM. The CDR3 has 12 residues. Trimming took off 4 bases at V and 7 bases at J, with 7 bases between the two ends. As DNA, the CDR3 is TGTGCCAGCAGTTCCCCTCTCGGGGAGCTGTTTTTT. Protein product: CASSSPLGELFF.

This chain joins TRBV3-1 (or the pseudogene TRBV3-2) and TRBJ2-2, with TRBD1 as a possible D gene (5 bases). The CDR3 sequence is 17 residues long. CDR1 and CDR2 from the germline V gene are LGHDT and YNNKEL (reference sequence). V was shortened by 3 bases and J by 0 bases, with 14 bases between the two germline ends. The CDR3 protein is CASSHLTAHANTGELFF. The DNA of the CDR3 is TGTGCCAGCAGCCACCTGACAGCCCACGCGAACACCGGGGAGCTGTTTTTT.

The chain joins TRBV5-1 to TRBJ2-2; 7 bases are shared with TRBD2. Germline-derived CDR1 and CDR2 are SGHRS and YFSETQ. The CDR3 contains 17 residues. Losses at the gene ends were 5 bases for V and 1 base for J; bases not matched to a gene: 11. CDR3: CASRLWAKRGNTGELFF. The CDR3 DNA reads TGCGCCAGCAGACTCTGGGCGAAGCGGGGGAACACCGGGGAGCTGTTTTTT.

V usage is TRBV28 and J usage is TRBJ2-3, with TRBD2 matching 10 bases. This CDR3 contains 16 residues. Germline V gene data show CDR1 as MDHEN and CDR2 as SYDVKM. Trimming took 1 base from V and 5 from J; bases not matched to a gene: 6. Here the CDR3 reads CASSLSVAGGLDTQYF. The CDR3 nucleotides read TGTGCCAGCAGTTTATCGGTAGCGGGGGGACTAGATACGCAGTATTTT.